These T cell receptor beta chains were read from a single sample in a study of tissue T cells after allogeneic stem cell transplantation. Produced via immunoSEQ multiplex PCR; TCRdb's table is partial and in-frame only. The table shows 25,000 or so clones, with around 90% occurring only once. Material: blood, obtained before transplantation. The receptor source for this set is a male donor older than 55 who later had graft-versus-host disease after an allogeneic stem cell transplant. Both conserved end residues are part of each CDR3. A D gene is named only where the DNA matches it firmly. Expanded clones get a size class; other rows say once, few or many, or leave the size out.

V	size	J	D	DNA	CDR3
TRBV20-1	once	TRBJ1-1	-	TGCAGTGCTAGTTCCGTGGGGGAGACTGAAGCTTTCTTT	CSASSVGETEAFF
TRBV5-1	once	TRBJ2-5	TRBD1	TGCGCCAGCAGCTTGGGAGGGGGCATAGGGACAGAGACCCAGTACTTC	CASSLGGGIGTETQYF
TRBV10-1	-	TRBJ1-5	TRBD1	TGCGCCAGCGAGTCAGGACAGGGTTGTAATCAGCCCCAGCATTTT	CASESGQGCNQPQHF
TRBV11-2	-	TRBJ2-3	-	TGTGCCAGCAGCTTAGAGGCAGATACGCAGTATTTT	CASSLEADTQYF
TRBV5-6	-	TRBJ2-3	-	TGTGCCAGCAGCAAGCCCATTCGGAGAGATACGCAGTATTTT	CASSKPIRRDTQYF
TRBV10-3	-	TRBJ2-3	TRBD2	TGTGCCACCTGGCTAGCGGAGGGCAAATCGGCGCAGTATTTT	CATWLAEGKSAQYF
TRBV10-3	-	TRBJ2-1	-	TGTGCCATCAGTGAGTCTATAAGCGGGACAAGCTCCTACAATGAGCAGTTCTTC	CAISESISGTSSYNEQFF
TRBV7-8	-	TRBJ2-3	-	TGTGCCAGCAGCTTGGGGATAGATACGCAGTATTTT	CASSLGIDTQYF
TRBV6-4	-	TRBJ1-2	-	TGTGCCAGCAGTGACGGACAAGGGAACGGCTACACCTTC	CASSDGQGNGYTF
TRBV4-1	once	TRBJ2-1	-	TGCGCCAGCAGCCCCCGAGTAGTGGGAGAGGGATACAATGAGCAGTTCTTC	CASSPRVVGEGYNEQFF
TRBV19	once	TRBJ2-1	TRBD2	TGTGCCAGTACGCTATACGCTAGCGGATTCTCTCGCTACAATGAGCAGTTCTTC	CASTLYASGFSRYNEQFF
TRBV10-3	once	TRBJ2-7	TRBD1	TGTGCCATCAGTGAGTCGGCGGCAGGGGGTACCTACGAGCAGTACTTC	CAISESAAGGTYEQYF
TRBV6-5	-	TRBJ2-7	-	TGTGCCAGCAGGGGTGTAGGACCCTACGAGCAGTACTTC	CASRGVGPYEQYF
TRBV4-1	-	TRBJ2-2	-	TGCGCCAGCAACCCTGGAAGCGGACCGAACACCGGGGAGCTGTTTTTT	CASNPGSGPNTGELFF
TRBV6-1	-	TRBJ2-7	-	TGTGCCAGCAGTGAATTGGCCTCGACACGCTCCTACGAGCAGTACTTC	CASSELASTRSYEQYF
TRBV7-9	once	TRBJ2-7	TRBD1	TGTGCCAGCAGCCCCCGGGACAGGACCTACGAGCAGTACTTC	CASSPRDRTYEQYF
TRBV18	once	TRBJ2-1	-	TGTGCCAGCTCAGGAGGCGTCAATGAGCAGTTCTTC	CASSGGVNEQFF
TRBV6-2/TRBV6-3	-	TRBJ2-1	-	TGTGCCAGCAGTTCGGAAGGGGGCTCCTACAATGAGCAGTTCTTC	CASSSEGGSYNEQFF
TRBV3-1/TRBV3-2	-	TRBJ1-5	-	TGTGCCAGCAGCCAAATGGGGAGCAATCAGCCCCAGCATTTT	CASSQMGSNQPQHF
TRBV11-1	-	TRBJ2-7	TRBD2	TGTGCCAGCAGCCTCGGGACTAGCGGAAACTACGAGCAGTACTTC	CASSLGTSGNYEQYF
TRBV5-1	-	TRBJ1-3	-	TGCGCCAGCAGCCCCCCAGGGAACTCTGGAAACACCATATATTTT	CASSPPGNSGNTIYF
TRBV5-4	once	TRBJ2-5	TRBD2	TGTGCCAGCAGCCCCATAGAGGCGGGGGGACTAAAAGAGACCCAGTACTTC	CASSPIEAGGLKETQYF
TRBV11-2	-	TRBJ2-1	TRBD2	TGTGCCAGCAGCCACTCCGGGACTACTTACAATGAGCAGTTCTTC	CASSHSGTTYNEQFF
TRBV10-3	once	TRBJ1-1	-	TGTGCCATCAGTTCAGGGGCTGAAGCTTTCTTT	CAISSGAEAFF
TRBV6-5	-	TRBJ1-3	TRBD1	TGTGCCAGCAGCCCCGACAGGGGGCGGAACACCATATATTTT	CASSPDRGRNTIYF
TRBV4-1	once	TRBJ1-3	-	TGCGCCAGCAGCCAAGATTATTCAGGCGTAAGAAACACCATATATTTT	CASSQDYSGVRNTIYF
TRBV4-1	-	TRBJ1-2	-	TGCGCCAGCAGCCAAGAATCCCGGGATGGCTACACCTTC	CASSQESRDGYTF
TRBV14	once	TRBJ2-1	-	TGTGCCAGCAGCCAAGTTCTTTTGAGGGGAAAGCAGTTCTTC	CASSQVLLRGKQFF
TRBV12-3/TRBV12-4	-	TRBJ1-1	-	TGTGCCAGCAGCCCCCAATCGAACACTGAAGCTTTCTTT	CASSPQSNTEAFF
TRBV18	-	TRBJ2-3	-	TGTGCCAGCTCACCAGGCGGGGATACGCAGTATTTT	CASSPGGDTQYF
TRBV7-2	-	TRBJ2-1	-	TGTGCCAGCAGCTTAGAGGCCAGCGGCTCCTACAATGAGCAGTTCTTC	CASSLEASGSYNEQFF
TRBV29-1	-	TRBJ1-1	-	TGCAGCGTTCAACCGAGGGACACTGAAGCTTTCTTT	CSVQPRDTEAFF
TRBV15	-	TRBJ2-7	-	TGTGCCACCAGCAGAGATACACGCGACGAGCAGTACTTC	CATSRDTRDEQYF
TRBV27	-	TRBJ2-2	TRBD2	TGTGCCAGCAGTTACCTGACTAGCGGGACGACCGGGGAGCTGTTTTTT	CASSYLTSGTTGELFF
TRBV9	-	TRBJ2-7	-	TGTGCCAGCAGCGCCCAGGGCTACGAGCAGTACTTC	CASSAQGYEQYF
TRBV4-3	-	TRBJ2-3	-	TGCGCCAGCAGCCAAGATTTAGGGGGGAGCAAAGATACGCAGTATTTT	CASSQDLGGSKDTQYF
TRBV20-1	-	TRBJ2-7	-	TGCAGTGCCAGAAATGCCTACGAGCAGTACTTC	CSARNAYEQYF
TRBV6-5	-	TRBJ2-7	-	TGTGCCAGCAGTTACCCCTCACAGGGACACTACGAGCAGTACTTC	CASSYPSQGHYEQYF